The rows below give T cell receptor beta chains drawn from one sample of a study of blood T cells in healthy people across ages. Via MiXCR, TCRdb re-called the 5' RACE reads, giving one row per CDR3 protein. The sample yields about 730,000 distinct CDR3 sequences, approximately 43% seen once. The sample consisted of blood. The receptors come from a woman between 55 and 75 years old in good health. The conserved cysteine and the conserved F or W are not part of the CDR3 here. A D gene is named only where the DNA matches it firmly.

TRBV5-4,TRBD1,TRBJ2-1,ASSPGGDRGINEQF
TRBV7-2,-,TRBJ2-7,ASSLQGHEQY
TRBV5-1,TRBD1,TRBJ1-1,ASSQQTGMNTEAF
TRBV7-2,-,TRBJ2-7,ASSPFRAYEQY
TRBV10-3,-,-,AIKGEGSYNEQY
TRBV24-1,TRBD1,TRBJ1-1,ASYRRTGRVNTEAF
TRBV12-3/TRBV12-4,TRBD2,TRBJ2-1,ASSASGGEKSSYNEQF
TRBV6-2/TRBV6-3,TRBD1,TRBJ1-1,ASSTGQDHIPEAF
TRBV7-9,-,-,ASSVGRDHEQY
TRBV7-2,-,TRBJ2-5,ASSLDSGRVDEQY
TRBV10-3,-,TRBJ1-5,AIKAGQDNQPQH
TRBV18,TRBD2,TRBJ2-1,ASSFSSGLSYNEQF
TRBV20-1,-,TRBJ2-1,SASRSNEQF
TRBV7-2,-,TRBJ2-2,ASSLVFTDWAGELF
TRBV2,TRBD1,TRBJ1-5,ASSEAGWTGSNQPQH
TRBV4-3,-,TRBJ1-6,ASSQDRARNSPLH
TRBV15,TRBD2,TRBJ2-3,ATSRDRLAHIKY
TRBV4-1,-,TRBJ1-2,ASSHPRWRTDHYGYT
TRBV18,-,TRBJ1-2,ASSIDYGYT
TRBV9,-,TRBJ1-2,ASSVDVGRESGYT
TRBV20-1,-,TRBJ1-6,SARDGVGGGSPLH
TRBV6-6,-,TRBJ1-4,ASTTGRNNEKLF
TRBV7-9,-,TRBJ2-1,ASSVNLDNEQF
TRBV5-1,TRBD2,TRBJ2-1,ASSVRLAGGSSYNEQF
TRBV10-3,TRBD2,TRBJ2-1,AISESASGGYNEQF
TRBV20-1,TRBD2,TRBJ2-5,SARGLAGDQETQY
TRBV7-2,-,TRBJ2-5,ASSFRLVMETQY
TRBV12-3/TRBV12-4,-,TRBJ1-6,ASSPPGFGSPLH
TRBV12-3/TRBV12-4,-,TRBJ2-1,ASSLARETQF
TRBV20-1,-,TRBJ2-3,SAPGSTDTQY
TRBV5-4,TRBD2,-,ASSPEKSTGLANEQY
TRBV20-1,-,TRBJ1-2,SALTTNYGYT
TRBV7-2,TRBD2,TRBJ2-3,ASSLVAGTSGSTDTQY
TRBV6-6,TRBD1,TRBJ2-7,ASNGQGQRYEQY
TRBV20-1,-,TRBJ2-5,SARLLRETQY
TRBV3-1,TRBD1,TRBJ1-2,ASSQDAQGGGYT
TRBV20-1,-,TRBJ1-6,SAQQQGFNSPLH
TRBV20-1,TRBD1,TRBJ2-7,SARDVQGARNEQY
TRBV12-3/TRBV12-4,-,TRBJ2-3,ASSFTGQYTQY
TRBV7-3,TRBD2,TRBJ2-3,ASRPGLAGETDTQY
TRBV24-1,-,TRBJ1-5,ATALELGGSNQPRH
TRBV30,-,TRBJ2-1,AWSQAFPNEQF
TRBV5-1,-,TRBJ1-1,ASSLASNTEAF
TRBV20-1,-,TRBJ2-5,STRTGGAGETQY
TRBV20-1,-,TRBJ2-3,SASDRWGSGDTQY
TRBV20-1,-,TRBJ2-5,SAKAPGQKGGEQY
TRBV7-6,TRBD2,TRBJ2-7,ASSFSSGKSYEQY
TRBV7-9,TRBD2,TRBJ2-4,ASSKYLGTINNEQY
TRBV20-1,-,TRBJ1-1,SARDRRRQGPEAF
TRBV14,-,TRBJ2-7,ASTPLGRYEQY
TRBV18,TRBD2,TRBJ2-1,ASSPSMGGGYNEQF
TRBV11-1,TRBD1,TRBJ1-3,ASSLAHGQVISRSSGNTIY
TRBV12-3/TRBV12-4,TRBD1,TRBJ1-2,ASSFQTGDGGYT
TRBV18,-,TRBJ1-2,ASSPDGARLGYT